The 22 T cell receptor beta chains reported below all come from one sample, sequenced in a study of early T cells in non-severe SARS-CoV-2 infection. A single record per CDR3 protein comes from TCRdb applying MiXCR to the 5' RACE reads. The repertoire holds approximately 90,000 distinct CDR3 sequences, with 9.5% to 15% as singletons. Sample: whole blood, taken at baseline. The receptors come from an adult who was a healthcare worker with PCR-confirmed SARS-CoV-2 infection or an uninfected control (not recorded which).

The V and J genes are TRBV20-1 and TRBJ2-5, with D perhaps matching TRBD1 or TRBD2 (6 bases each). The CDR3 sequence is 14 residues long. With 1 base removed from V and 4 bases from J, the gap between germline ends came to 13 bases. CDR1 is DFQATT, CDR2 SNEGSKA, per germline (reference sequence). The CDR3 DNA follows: TGCAGTGCTAGAGTACAGGGTAGCGGAGAGACCCAGTACTTC. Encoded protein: CSARVQGSGETQYF.

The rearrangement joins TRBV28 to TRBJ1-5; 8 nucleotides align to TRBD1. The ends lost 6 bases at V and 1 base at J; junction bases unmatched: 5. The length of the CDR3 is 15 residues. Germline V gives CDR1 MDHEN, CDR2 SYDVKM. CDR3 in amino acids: CASSSTGGSNQPQHF. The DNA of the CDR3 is TGTGCCAGCAGCTCAACAGGGGGAAGCAATCAGCCCCAGCATTTT.

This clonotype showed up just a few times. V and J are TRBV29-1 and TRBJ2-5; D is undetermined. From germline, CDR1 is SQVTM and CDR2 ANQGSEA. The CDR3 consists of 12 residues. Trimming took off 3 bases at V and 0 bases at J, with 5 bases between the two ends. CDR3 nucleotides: TGCAGCGTTGACAGGAACCAAGAGACCCAGTACTTC. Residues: CSVDRNQETQYF.

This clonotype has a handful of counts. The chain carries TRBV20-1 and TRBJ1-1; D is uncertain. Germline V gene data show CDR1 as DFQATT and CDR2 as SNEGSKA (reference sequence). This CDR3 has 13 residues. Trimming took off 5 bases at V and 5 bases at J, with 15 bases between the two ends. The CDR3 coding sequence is TGCAGTGCTTACCGCGCCCCCGGGACTGAAGCTTTCTTT. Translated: CSAYRAPGTEAFF.

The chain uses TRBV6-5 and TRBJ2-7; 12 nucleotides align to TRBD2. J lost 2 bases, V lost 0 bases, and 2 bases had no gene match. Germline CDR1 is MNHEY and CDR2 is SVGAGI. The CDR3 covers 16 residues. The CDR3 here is CASSYSRLAGAYEQYF. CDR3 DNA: TGTGCCAGCAGTTACTCGAGACTAGCGGGAGCCTACGAGCAGTACTTC.

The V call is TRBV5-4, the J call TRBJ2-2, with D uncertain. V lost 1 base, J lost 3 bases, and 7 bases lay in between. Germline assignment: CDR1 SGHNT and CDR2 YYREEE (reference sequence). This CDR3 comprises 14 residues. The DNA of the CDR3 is TGTGCCAGCAGCTTGCTAGGGCACACCGGGGAGCTGTTTTTT. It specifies CASSLLGHTGELFF. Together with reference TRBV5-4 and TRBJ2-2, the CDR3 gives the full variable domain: ETGVTQSPTHLIKTRGQQVTLRCSSQSGHNTVSWYQQALGQGPQFIFQYYREEENGRGNFPPRFSGLQFPNYSSELNVNALELDDSALYLCASSLLGHTGELFFGEGSRLTVL.

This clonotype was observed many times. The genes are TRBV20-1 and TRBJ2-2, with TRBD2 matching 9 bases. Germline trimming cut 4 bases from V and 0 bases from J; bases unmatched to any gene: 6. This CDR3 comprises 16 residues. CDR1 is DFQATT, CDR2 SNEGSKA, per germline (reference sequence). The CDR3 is CSANIAGVPNTGELFF. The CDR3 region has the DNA TGCAGTGCTAATATAGCGGGGGTACCGAACACCGGGGAGCTGTTTTTT.

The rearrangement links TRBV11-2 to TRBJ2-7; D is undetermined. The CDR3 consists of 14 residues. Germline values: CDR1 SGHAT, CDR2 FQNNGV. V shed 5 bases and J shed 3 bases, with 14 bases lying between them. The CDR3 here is CASSPTEIVYEQYF. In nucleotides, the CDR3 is TGTGCCAGCAGCCCCACCGAGATAGTCTACGAGCAGTACTTC.

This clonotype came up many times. CDR3 in amino acids: CASSVKLAGSTDTQYF. Here the CDR3 DNA reads TGTGCCAGCAGCGTCAAACTAGCGGGTAGCACAGATACGCAGTATTTT. The chain is built from TRBV7-8 and TRBJ2-3; 9 nucleotides match TRBD2. With 5 bases clipped from V and 0 bases from J, the junction kept 6 bases outside the gene matches. The CDR3 has 16 amino acids. Germline values: CDR1 SGHVS, CDR2 FQNEAQ.

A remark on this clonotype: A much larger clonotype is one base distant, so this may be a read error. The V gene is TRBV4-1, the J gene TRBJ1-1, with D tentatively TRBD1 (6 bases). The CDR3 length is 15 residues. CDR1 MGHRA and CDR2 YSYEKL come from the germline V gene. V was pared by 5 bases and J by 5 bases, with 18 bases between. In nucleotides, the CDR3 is TGCGCCAGCAGCGCCGTCGGGGGCGCAAGGACTGAAGCTTTCTTT. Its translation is CASSAVGGARTEAFF.

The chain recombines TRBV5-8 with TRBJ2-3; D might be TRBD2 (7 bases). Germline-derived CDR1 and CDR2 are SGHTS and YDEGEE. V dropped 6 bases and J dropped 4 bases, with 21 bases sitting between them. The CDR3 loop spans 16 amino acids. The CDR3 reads CASIPGPTGGPDTQYF. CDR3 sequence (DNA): TGTGCCAGCATCCCCGGGCCCACGGGGGGCCCAGATACGCAGTATTTT.

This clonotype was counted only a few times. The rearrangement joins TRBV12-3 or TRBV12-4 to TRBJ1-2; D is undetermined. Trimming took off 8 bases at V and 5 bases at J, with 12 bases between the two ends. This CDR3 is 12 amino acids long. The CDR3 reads CASSNVGYGYTF. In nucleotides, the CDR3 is TGTGCCAGCTCGAACGTGGGTTATGGCTACACCTTC.

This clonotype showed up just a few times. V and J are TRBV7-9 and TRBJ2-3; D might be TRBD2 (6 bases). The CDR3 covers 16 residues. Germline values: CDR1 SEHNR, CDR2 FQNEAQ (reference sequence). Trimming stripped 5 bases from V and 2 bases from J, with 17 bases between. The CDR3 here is CASSVTQGLVTDTQYF. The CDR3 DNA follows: TGTGCCAGCAGCGTCACCCAGGGACTGGTCACAGATACGCAGTATTTT.

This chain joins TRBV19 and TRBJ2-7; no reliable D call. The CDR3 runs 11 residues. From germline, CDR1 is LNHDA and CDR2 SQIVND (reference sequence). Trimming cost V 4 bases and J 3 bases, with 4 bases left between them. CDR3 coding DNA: TGTGCCAGTAGTACGGGCTACGAGCAGTACTTC. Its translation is CASSTGYEQYF. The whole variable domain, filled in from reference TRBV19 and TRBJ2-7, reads DGGITQSPKYLFRKEGQNVTLSCEQNLNHDAMYWYRQDPGQGLRLIYYSQIVNDFQKGDIAEGYSVSREKKESFPLTVTSAQKNPTAFYLCASSTGYEQYFGPGTRLTVT.

The DNA of the CDR3 is TGTGCCAGCAGTTCCCGGTCCAGGGATGGCACAGATACGCAGTATTTT. It translates to CASSSRSRDGTDTQYF. The chain recombines TRBV12-3 or TRBV12-4 with TRBJ2-3; D may be TRBD1 (5 bases). Trimming removed 4 bases at V and 1 base at J, with 15 bases between. The CDR3 is 16 amino acids.

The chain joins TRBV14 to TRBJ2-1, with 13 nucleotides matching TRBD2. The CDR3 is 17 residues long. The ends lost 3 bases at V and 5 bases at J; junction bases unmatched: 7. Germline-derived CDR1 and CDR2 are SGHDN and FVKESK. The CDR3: CASSHNQGLAGDNEQFF. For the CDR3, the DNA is TGTGCCAGCAGCCACAACCAAGGACTAGCGGGGGACAATGAGCAGTTCTTC.

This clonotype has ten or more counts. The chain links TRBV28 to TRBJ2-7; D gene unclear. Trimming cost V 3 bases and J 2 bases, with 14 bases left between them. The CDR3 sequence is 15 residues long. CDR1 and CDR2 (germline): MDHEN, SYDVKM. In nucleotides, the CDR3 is TGTGCCAGCAGTTTGCCCGGCCTGGGCCCCTACGAGCAGTACTTC. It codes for CASSLPGLGPYEQYF.

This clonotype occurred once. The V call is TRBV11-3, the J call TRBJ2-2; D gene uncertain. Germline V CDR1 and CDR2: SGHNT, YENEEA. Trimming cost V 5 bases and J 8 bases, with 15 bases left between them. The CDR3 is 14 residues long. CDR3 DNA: TGTGCCAGCAGCCGCCCCCACGGTGAGGGGGAGCTGTTTTTT. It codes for CASSRPHGEGELFF.

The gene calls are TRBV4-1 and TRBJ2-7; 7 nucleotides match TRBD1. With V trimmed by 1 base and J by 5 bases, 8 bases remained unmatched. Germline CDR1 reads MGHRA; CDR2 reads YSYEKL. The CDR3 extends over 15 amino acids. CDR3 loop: CASSQAPLTGNEQYF. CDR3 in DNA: TGCGCCAGCAGCCAAGCCCCACTGACAGGGAACGAGCAGTACTTC.

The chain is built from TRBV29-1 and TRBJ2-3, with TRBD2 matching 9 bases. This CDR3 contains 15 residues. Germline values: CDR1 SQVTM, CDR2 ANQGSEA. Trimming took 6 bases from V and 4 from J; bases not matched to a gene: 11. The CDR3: CSVAGTSLSSDTQYF. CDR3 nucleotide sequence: TGCAGCGTAGCCGGGACTAGCTTATCGTCAGATACGCAGTATTTT.

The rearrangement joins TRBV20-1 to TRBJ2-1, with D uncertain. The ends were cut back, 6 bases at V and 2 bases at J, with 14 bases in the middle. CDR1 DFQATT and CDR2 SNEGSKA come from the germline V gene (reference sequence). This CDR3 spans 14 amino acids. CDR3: CSAAAHRTYNEQFF. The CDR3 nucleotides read TGCAGTGCGGCGGCTCACCGAACCTACAATGAGCAGTTCTTC.

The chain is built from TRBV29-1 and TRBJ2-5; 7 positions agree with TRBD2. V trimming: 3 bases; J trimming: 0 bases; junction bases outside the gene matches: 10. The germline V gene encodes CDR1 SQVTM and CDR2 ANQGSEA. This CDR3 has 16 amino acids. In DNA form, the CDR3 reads TGCAGCGTTGAGCCTTCACTAGCGCCCTACCAAGAGACCCAGTACTTC. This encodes CSVEPSLAPYQETQYF.